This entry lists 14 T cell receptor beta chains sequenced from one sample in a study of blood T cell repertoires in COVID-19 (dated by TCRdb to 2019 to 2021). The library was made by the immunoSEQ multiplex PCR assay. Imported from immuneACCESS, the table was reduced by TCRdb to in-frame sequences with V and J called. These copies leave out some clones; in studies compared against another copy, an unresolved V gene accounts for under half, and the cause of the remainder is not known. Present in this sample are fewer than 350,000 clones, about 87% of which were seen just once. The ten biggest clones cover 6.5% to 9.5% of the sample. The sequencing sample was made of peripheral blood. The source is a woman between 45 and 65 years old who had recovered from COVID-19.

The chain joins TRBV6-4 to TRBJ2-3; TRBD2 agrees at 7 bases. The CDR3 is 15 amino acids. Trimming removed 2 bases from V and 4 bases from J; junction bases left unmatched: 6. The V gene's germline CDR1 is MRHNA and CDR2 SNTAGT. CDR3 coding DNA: TGTGCCAGCAGTGACACGGGAGGCCCCCCAGATACGCAGTATTTT. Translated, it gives CASSDTGGPPDTQYF.

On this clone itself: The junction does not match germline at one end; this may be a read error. CDR3 protein: CTSSFGQSYNEQFF. CDR3 DNA sequence: TGCACCAGCAGCTTTGGACAGAGTTACAATGAGCAGTTCTTC. This chain links TRBV5-1 with TRBJ2-1; weak D call: TRBD1 (6 bases). The CDR3 is 14 residues long. Germline-derived CDR1 and CDR2 are SGHRS and YFSETQ.

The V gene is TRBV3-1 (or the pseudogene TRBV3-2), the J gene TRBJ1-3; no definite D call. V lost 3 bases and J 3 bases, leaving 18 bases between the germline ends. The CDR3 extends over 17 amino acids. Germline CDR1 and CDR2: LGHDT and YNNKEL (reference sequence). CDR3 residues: CASSQEAGMLGGNTIYF. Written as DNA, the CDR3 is TGTGCCAGCAGCCAGGAGGCTGGGATGCTCGGTGGAAACACCATATATTTT.

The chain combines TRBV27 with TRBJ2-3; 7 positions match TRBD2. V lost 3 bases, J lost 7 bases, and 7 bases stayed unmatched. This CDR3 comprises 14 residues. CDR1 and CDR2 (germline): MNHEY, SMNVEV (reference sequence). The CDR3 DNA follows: TGTGCCAGCAGTTTCCCGGGACTATCAAATACGCAGTATTTT. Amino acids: CASSFPGLSNTQYF.

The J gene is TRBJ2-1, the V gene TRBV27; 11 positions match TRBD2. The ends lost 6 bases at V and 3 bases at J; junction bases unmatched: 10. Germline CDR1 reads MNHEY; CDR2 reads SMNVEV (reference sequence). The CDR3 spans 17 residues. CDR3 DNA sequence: TGTGCCAGCAGGCGTACCGGGACTAGCGGATTCTACAATGAGCAGTTCTTC. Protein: CASRRTGTSGFYNEQFF.

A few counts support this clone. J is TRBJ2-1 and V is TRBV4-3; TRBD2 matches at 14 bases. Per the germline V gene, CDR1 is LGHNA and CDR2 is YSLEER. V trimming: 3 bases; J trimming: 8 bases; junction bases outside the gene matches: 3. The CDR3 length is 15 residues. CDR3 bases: TGCGCCAGCAGCCACCGACTAGCGGGGGGGGATGAGCAGTTCTTC. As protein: CASSHRLAGGDEQFF.

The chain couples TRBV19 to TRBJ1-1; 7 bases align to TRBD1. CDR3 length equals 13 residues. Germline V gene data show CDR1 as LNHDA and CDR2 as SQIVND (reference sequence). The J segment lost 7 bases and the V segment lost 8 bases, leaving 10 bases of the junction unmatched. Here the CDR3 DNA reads TGTGCCAGTCGTCGGGACAGCACATTTGAAGCTTTCTTT. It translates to CASRRDSTFEAFF. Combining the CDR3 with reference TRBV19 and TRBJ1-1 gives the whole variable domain DGGITQSPKYLFRKEGQNVTLSCEQNLNHDAMYWYRQDPGQGLRLIYYSQIVNDFQKGDIAEGYSVSREKKESFPLTVTSAQKNPTAFYLCASRRDSTFEAFFGQGTRLTVV.

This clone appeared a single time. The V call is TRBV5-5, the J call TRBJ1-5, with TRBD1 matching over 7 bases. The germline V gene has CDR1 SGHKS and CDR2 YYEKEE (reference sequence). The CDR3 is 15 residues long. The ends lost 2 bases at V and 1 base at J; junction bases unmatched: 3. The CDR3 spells CASSFRDSSNQPQHF. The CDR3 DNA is TGTGCCAGCAGCTTCCGGGACAGCAGCAATCAGCCCCAGCATTTT.

CDR3 bases: TGTGCCAGCAGCACACGACTCGTTACCGGGGAGCTGTTTTTT. Translation: CASSTRLVTGELFF. The rearrangement joins TRBV7-2 to TRBJ2-2; D remains ambiguous. With 5 bases removed from V and 5 bases from J, the gap between germline ends came to 12 bases. The CDR3 covers 14 residues. Looked up from germline, CDR1 is SGHTA and CDR2 is FQGNSA. Based on the CDR3 plus reference TRBV7-2 and TRBJ2-2, the full variable domain is GAGVSQSPSNKVTEKGKDVELRCDPISGHTALYWYRQSLGQGLEFLIYFQGNSAPDKSGLPSDRFSAERTGGSVSTLTIQRTQQEDSAVYLCASSTRLVTGELFFGEGSRLTVL.

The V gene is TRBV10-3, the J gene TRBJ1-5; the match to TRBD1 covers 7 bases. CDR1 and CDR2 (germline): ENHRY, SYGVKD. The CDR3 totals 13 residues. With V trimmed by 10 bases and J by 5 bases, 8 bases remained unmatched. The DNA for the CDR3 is TGTGCCAGAAGACAGGGTTTGGATCAGCCCCAGCATTTT. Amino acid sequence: CARRQGLDQPQHF.

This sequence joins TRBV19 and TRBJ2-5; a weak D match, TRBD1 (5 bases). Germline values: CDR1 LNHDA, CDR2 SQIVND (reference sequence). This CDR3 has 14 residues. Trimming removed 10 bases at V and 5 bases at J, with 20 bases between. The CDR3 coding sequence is TGTGCCACCTCGCAGGGCAGGGTCGGGGAGACCCAGTACTTC. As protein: CATSQGRVGETQYF.

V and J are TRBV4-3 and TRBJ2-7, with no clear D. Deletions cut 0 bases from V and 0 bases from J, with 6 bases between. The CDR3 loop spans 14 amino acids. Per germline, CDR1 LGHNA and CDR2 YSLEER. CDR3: CASSQDFSSYEQYF. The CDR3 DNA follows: TGCGCCAGCAGCCAAGACTTTAGCTCCTACGAGCAGTACTTC.

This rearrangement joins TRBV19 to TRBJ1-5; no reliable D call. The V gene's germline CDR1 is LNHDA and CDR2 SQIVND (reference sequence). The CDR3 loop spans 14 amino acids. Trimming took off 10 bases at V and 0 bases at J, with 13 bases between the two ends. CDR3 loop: CATAPYSSNQPQHF. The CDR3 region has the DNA TGTGCCACCGCACCCTACAGTAGCAATCAGCCCCAGCATTTT. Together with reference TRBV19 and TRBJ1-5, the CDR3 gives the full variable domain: DGGITQSPKYLFRKEGQNVTLSCEQNLNHDAMYWYRQDPGQGLRLIYYSQIVNDFQKGDIAEGYSVSREKKESFPLTVTSAQKNPTAFYLCATAPYSSNQPQHFGDGTRLSIL.

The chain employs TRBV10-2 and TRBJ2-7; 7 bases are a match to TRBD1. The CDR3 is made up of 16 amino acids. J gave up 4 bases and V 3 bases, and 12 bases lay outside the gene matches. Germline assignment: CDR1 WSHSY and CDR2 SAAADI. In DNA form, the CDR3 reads TGCGCCAGCAGTGAAGCCGTTGGGGACAGACCGTACGAGCAGTACTTC. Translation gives CASSEAVGDRPYEQYF.